A single sample gave rise to the 7 T cell receptor beta chains below, sequenced in a study of blood T cell repertoires in COVID-19. Generated by immunoSEQ multiplex PCR, the TCRdb table keeps only in-frame clones and is missing some. The data contain 360,000 or so clones, about nine tenths of them seen just once; the ten biggest clones take up approximately 1.5%. The source material was PBMCs or T cells enriched from blood (not recorded which). The receptors originated from a woman in her thirties who had recovered from COVID-19.

This chain joins TRBV4-2 and TRBJ2-1; 8 positions match TRBD2. V lost 6 bases to trimming and J lost 10 bases; unmatched junction nucleotides: 2. The CDR3 totals 11 residues. Germline V CDR1 and CDR2: LGHNA, YNFKEQ. Here the CDR3 DNA reads TGTGCCAGCAGGTTAGCGGGGGAGCAGTTCTTC. Amino acids: CASRLAGEQFF.

The rearrangement links TRBV7-6 to TRBJ2-7; 7 nucleotides match TRBD2. Germline trimming cut 4 bases from V and 1 base from J; bases unmatched to any gene: 7. CDR3 length equals 15 residues. Germline V CDR1 and CDR2: SGHVS, FNYEAQ. The CDR3 DNA reads as TGTGCCAGCAGCTCGCTAGCGGCTCGGTCCTACGAGCAGTACTTC. This gives the protein CASSSLAARSYEQYF. Full variable domain (outside the CDR3, taken from reference TRBV7-6 and TRBJ2-7): GAGVSQSPRYKVTKRGQDVALRCDPISGHVSLYWYRQALGQGPEFLTYFNYEAQQDKSGLPNDRFSAERPEGSISTLTIQRTEQRDSAMYRCASSSLAARSYEQYFGPGTRLTVT.

The gene calls are TRBV7-9 and TRBJ1-5, with D hard to call. V gave up 5 bases and J gave up 0 bases, with 8 bases separating them. Germline V gene lookup returns CDR1 SEHNR and CDR2 FQNEAQ (reference sequence). The CDR3 consists of 14 residues. The CDR3 reads CASSQDTSNQPQHF. CDR3 sequence (DNA): TGTGCCAGCAGCCAAGACACTAGCAATCAGCCCCAGCATTTT.

The rearrangement uses TRBV5-1 and TRBJ1-4; no clear D. Between the trimmed V and J ends, which lost 6 bases and 3 bases, there was a span of 9 bases. This CDR3 is built from 13 residues. Germline V gives CDR1 SGHRS, CDR2 YFSETQ. CDR3 protein: CASTGEANEKLFF. The CDR3 nucleotides are TGCGCCAGCACCGGGGAAGCTAATGAAAAACTGTTTTTT. Full variable domain (outside the CDR3, taken from reference TRBV5-1 and TRBJ1-4): KAGVTQTPRYLIKTRGQQVTLSCSPISGHRSVSWYQQTPGQGLQFLFEYFSETQRNKGNFPGRFSGRQFSNSRSEMNVSTLELGDSALYLCASTGEANEKLFFGSGTQLSVL.

This clone has just one count. The V and J genes are TRBV30 and TRBJ2-6; no definite D call. The V end lost 2 bases, the J end lost 0 bases, and 8 bases lay between the germline ends. There are 15 residues in the CDR3. CDR1 is GTSNPN, CDR2 SVGIG, per germline (reference sequence). CDR3 coding DNA: TGTGCCTGGAGTATGCCTAGCTCTGGGGCCAACGTCCTGACTTTC. This sequence encodes CAWSMPSSGANVLTF.

The DNA for the CDR3 is TGTGCCAGCAGCTTGAAAGGGACTAGCGGGATGAATGAGCAGTTCTTC. Amino acid sequence: CASSLKGTSGMNEQFF. This chain connects TRBV7-3 to TRBJ2-1; the match to TRBD2 covers 13 bases. Germline CDR1 reads SGHTA; CDR2 reads FQGTGA. The CDR3 is 16 amino acids. V shed 3 bases, J shed 7 bases, and the junction held 6 bases outside the gene matches. Using reference TRBV7-3 and TRBJ2-1 for the parts outside the CDR3, the full variable domain is GAGVSQTPSNKVTEKGKYVELRCDPISGHTALYWYRQSLGQGPEFLIYFQGTGAADDSGLPNDRFFAVRPEGSVSTLKIQRTERGDSAVYLCASSLKGTSGMNEQFFGPGTRLTVL.

This chain joins TRBV6-4 and TRBJ2-1; no clear D. The V end was cut by 2 bases, the J end by 4 bases, with 9 bases between. Germline V gives CDR1 MRHNA, CDR2 SNTAGT. The CDR3 is made up of 14 amino acids. The CDR3 DNA sequence: TGTGCCAGCAGTGACGGTGGGCCATACAATGAGCAGTTCTTC. It yields the protein CASSDGGPYNEQFF.